This TCR beta chain emerged from a study of shared clonotypes between healthy human individuals. Study summary: The study used three CD4 naive, three CD4 memory, two CD8 naive and one CD8 memory plate per donor.

Per germline, CDR1 SGHRS and CDR2 YFSETQ. Trimming took 0 bases from V and 6 from J; bases not matched to a gene: 9. The CDR3 runs to 15 residues. General observations from the study: The diversity represented, both genetic and in exposure history, was limited by few donors.

A note on this clone: Its matching antigen is unknown.

Per the authors' pipeline: For the immunoSEQ data, sequences were junction-only without quality scores, so filtering differed. Clones were read by immunoSEQ multiplex PCR, and TCRdb kept only the in-frame ones, dropping some. Clone size and V and J calls were adopted from that table, with D and trimming inferred from the DNA. The sample gives roughly 2,500,000 clones, approximately 94% of which show up once; roughly 0.39% is in the top ten. Participating donors were healthy, HIV-negative adults free of recent acute infections or vaccinations. The receptor was isolated from a man between 18 and 29 years old in good health. Some clones in this sample may be carry-over from other donors' samples. Source material: naive CD4+ T cells from PBMCs. Subset reported: CD45RA+ positively selected. The chain employs TRBV5-1 and TRBJ2-7; 7 bases line up with TRBD2. CDR3 amino acids: CASSLAGGRTGEQYF. CDR3 sequence (DNA): TGCGCCAGCAGCTTGGCTGGCGGGAGAACAGGCGAGCAGTACTTC.